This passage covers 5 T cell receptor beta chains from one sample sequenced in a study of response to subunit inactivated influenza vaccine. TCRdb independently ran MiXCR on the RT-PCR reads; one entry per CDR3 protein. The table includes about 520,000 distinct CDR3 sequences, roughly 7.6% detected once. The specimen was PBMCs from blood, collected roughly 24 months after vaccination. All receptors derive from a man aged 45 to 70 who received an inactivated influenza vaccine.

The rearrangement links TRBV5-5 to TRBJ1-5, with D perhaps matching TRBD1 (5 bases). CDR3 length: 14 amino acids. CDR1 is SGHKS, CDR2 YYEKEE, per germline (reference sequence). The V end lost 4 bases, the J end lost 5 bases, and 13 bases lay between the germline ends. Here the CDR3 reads CASSQTEGHQPQHF. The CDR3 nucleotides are TGTGCCAGCAGCCAGACGGAGGGACATCAGCCCCAGCATTTT.

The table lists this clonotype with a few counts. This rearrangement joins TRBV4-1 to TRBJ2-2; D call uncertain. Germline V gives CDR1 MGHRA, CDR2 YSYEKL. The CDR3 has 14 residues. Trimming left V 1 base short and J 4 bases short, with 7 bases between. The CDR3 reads CASSQVDRTGELFF. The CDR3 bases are TGCGCCAGCAGCCAAGTTGACCGCACCGGGGAGCTGTTTTTT.

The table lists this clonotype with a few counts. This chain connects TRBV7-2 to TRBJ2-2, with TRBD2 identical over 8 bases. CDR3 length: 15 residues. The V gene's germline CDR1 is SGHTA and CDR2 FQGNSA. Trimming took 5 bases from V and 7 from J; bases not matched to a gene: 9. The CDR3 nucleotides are TGTGCCAGCAGCGCCAGCGGGGGCCCCGGCGGGGAGCTGTTTTTT. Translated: CASSASGGPGGELFF. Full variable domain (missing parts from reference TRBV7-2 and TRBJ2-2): GAGVSQSPSNKVTEKGKDVELRCDPISGHTALYWYRQSLGQGLEFLIYFQGNSAPDKSGLPSDRFSAERTGGSVSTLTIQRTQQEDSAVYLCASSASGGPGGELFFGEGSRLTVL.

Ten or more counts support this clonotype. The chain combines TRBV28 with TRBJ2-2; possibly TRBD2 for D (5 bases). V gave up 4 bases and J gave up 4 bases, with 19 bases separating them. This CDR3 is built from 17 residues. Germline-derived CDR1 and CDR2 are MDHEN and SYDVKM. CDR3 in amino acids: CASSSPTEWAGTGELFF. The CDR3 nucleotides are TGTGCCAGCAGTTCTCCCACCGAGTGGGCGGGCACCGGGGAGCTGTTTTTT.

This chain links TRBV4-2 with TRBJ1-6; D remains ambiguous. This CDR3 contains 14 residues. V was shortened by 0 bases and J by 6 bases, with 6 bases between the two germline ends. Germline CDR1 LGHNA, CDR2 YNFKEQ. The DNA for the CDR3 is TGTGCCAGCAGCCAAGAGACACTTAATTCACCCCTCCACTTT. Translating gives CASSQETLNSPLHF.